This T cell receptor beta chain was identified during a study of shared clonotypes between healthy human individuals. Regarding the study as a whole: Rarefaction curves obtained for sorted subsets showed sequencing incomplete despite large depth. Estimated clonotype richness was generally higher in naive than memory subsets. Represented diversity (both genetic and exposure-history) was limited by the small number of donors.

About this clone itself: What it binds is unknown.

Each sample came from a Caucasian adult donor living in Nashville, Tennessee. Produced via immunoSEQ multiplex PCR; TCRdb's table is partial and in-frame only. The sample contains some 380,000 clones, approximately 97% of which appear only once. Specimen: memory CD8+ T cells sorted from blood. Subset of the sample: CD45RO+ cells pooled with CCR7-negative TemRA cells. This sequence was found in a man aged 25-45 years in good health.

The DNA of the CDR3 is TGTGCCAGCGGCCCCCTCTTCCAAGAAGGTCATAACTATGGCTACACCTTC. Amino acid sequence: CASGPLFQEGHNYGYTF. V is TRBV6-4 and J is TRBJ1-2; D gene uncertain. The germline V and J ends were trimmed by 8 bases and 1 base, with 23 bases remaining between them. The CDR3 runs to 17 residues. Germline CDR1 is MRHNA and CDR2 is SNTAGT.